This is a list of T cell receptor beta chains from one sample in a study of T cell responses to AZD1222 COVID-19 vaccine. Produced via immunoSEQ multiplex PCR; TCRdb's table is partial and in-frame only. Of more than 80,000 clones in the sample, almost 90% are singletons; the top ten hold around 10%. The material sequenced was peripheral blood, taken on day 0 of MenACWY control vaccination. The receptors stem from an adult in good health. The CDR3 runs from the conserved cysteine through the conserved F or W. The D gene is left open where the match is weak. Expanded clones get a size class; other rows say once, few or many, or leave the size out.

j_gene: TRBJ2-7
abundance: NA
d_gene: TRBD1
v_gene: TRBV6-5
CDR3aa: CASSPTGTEQYF
CDR3nt: TGTGCCAGCAGCCCGACAGGGACCGAGCAGTACTTC

j_gene: TRBJ1-1
abundance: NA
d_gene: NA
v_gene: TRBV6-5
CDR3aa: CASSAGPSTEAFF
CDR3nt: TGTGCCAGCAGCGCGGGGCCCTCCACTGAAGCTTTCTTT

j_gene: TRBJ1-1
abundance: NA
d_gene: NA
v_gene: TRBV29-1
CDR3aa: CSVPGPGTEAFF
CDR3nt: TGCAGCGTACCGGGACCAGGCACTGAAGCTTTCTTT

j_gene: TRBJ1-1
abundance: NA
d_gene: NA
v_gene: TRBV19
CDR3aa: CASSLTGMNTEAFF
CDR3nt: TGTGCCAGTAGTCTCACAGGGATGAACACTGAAGCTTTCTTT

j_gene: TRBJ1-1
abundance: NA
d_gene: NA
v_gene: TRBV6-5
CDR3aa: CASTLTRTQYTEAFF
CDR3nt: TGTGCCAGCACTCTAACCCGGACACAATACACTGAAGCTTTCTTT

j_gene: TRBJ1-6
abundance: NA
d_gene: NA
v_gene: TRBV7-3
CDR3aa: CASSLMAPTSSYNSPLHF
CDR3nt: TGTGCCAGCAGCTTAATGGCGCCAACAAGCTCCTATAATTCACCCCTCCACTTT

j_gene: TRBJ2-2
abundance: NA
d_gene: NA
v_gene: TRBV7-9
CDR3aa: CASSPILTGELFF
CDR3nt: TGTGCCAGCAGTCCTATTCTGACCGGGGAGCTGTTTTTT

j_gene: TRBJ1-5
abundance: NA
d_gene: TRBD1
v_gene: TRBV11-2
CDR3aa: CASSYRGNQPQHF
CDR3nt: TGTGCCAGCAGCTACAGGGGAAATCAGCCCCAGCATTTT

j_gene: TRBJ1-1
abundance: NA
d_gene: NA
v_gene: TRBV7-8
CDR3aa: CASSRARTENTEAFF
CDR3nt: TGTGCCAGCAGCCGAGCACGGACGGAGAACACTGAAGCTTTCTTT

j_gene: TRBJ1-5
abundance: NA
d_gene: NA
v_gene: TRBV10-3
CDR3aa: CAISDRDKDSNQPQHF
CDR3nt: TGTGCCATCAGTGACAGGGACAAGGATAGCAATCAGCCCCAGCATTTT

j_gene: TRBJ2-7
abundance: NA
d_gene: NA
v_gene: TRBV6-6
CDR3aa: CASSPGSTYEQYF
CDR3nt: TGTGCCAGCAGTCCGGGGTCCACCTACGAGCAGTACTTC

j_gene: TRBJ2-2
abundance: NA
d_gene: NA
v_gene: TRBV14
CDR3aa: CASSQVPVGELFF
CDR3nt: TGTGCCAGCAGCCAAGTCCCGGTCGGGGAGCTGTTTTTT

j_gene: TRBJ2-5
abundance: NA
d_gene: TRBD1
v_gene: TRBV11-3
CDR3aa: CASSRDSQETQYF
CDR3nt: TGTGCCAGCAGTCGGGACAGCCAAGAGACCCAGTACTTC

j_gene: TRBJ2-7
abundance: NA
d_gene: NA
v_gene: TRBV6-5
CDR3aa: CASSFDWGKEQYF
CDR3nt: TGTGCCAGCAGTTTTGACTGGGGTAAGGAGCAGTACTTC

j_gene: TRBJ1-6
abundance: once
d_gene: NA
v_gene: TRBV28
CDR3aa: CAGRGLNSPLHF
CDR3nt: TGTGCCGGACGGGGCCTTAATTCACCCCTCCACTTT

j_gene: TRBJ2-7
abundance: NA
d_gene: TRBD1
v_gene: TRBV19
CDR3aa: CASSTRQGTNEQYF
CDR3nt: TGTGCCAGTAGTACCAGACAGGGGACAAACGAGCAGTACTTC

j_gene: TRBJ1-1
abundance: NA
d_gene: TRBD1
v_gene: TRBV2
CDR3aa: CASSPDRGVVQAFF
CDR3nt: TGTGCCAGCAGCCCCGACAGGGGCGTTGTTCAAGCTTTCTTT